These 26 T cell receptor beta chains originate from one sample sequenced in a study of CD4 T cells in relation to SARS-CoV-2 and coronaviruses. Assay: immunoSEQ multiplex PCR; the TCRdb copy retains only in-frame clones and omits some. The table records some 42,000 clones, around nine tenths of them present only once. Material: memory CD4+ T cells from PBMCs. These receptors all come from an adult with COVID-19.

The chain joins TRBV5-6 to TRBJ2-3; 10 bases align to TRBD1. After removal of 4 bases from V and 3 bases from J, the junction contained 5 bases not matched to a gene. The CDR3 spans 15 residues. In germline, CDR1 is SGHDT, CDR2 YYEEEE. CDR3 residues: CASSRDRGRTDTQYF. The CDR3 nucleotides are TGTGCCAGCAGCCGAGACAGGGGGCGTACAGATACGCAGTATTTT.

The chain employs TRBV5-1 and TRBJ2-7; 8 nucleotides line up with TRBD1. The J segment lost 3 bases and the V segment lost 0 bases, leaving 8 bases of the junction unmatched. Germline loops: CDR1 SGHRS, CDR2 YFSETQ. The CDR3 consists of 16 residues. The CDR3 nucleotides are TGCGCCAGCAGCTTGGCCGGGGGACAGGCTTTCTACGAGCAGTACTTC. Its protein product is CASSLAGGQAFYEQYF.

This chain joins TRBV5-1 and TRBJ2-7; D perhaps matches TRBD1 (5 bases). The germline V gene has CDR1 SGHRS and CDR2 YFSETQ. CDR3 length equals 14 residues. V lost 0 bases and J 1 base, leaving 8 bases between the germline ends. The CDR3 sequence: CASSLGQGSYEQYF. The CDR3 nucleotides are TGCGCCAGCAGCTTGGGTCAGGGTTCCTACGAGCAGTACTTC.

The chain combines TRBV28 with TRBJ2-7; 7 bases align to TRBD1. J gave up 9 bases and V 6 bases, and 20 bases lay outside the gene matches. Germline lookup yields CDR1 MDHEN and CDR2 SYDVKM. This CDR3 contains 16 residues. CDR3 loop: CASSLPGQASAVGQYF. CDR3 nucleotides: TGTGCCAGCAGCTTGCCCGGACAGGCGTCGGCGGTAGGGCAGTACTTC.

V and J are TRBV29-1 and TRBJ1-2; 8 nucleotides agree with TRBD1. The CDR3 spans 14 residues. V lost 3 bases and J lost 8; bases outside the gene matches: 11. Germline CDR1 reads SQVTM; CDR2 reads ANQGSEA. Here the CDR3 DNA reads TGCAGCGTTGAGAGCCCGGGACAGGTTGGGGGCTACACCTTC. Translated: CSVESPGQVGGYTF. The variable domain in full, with the rest retrieved from reference TRBV29-1 and TRBJ1-2, is SAVISQKPSRDICQRGTSLTIQCQVDSQVTMMFWYRQQPGQSLTLIATANQGSEATYESGFVIDKFPISRPNLTFSTLTVSNMSPEDSSIYLCSVESPGQVGGYTFGSGTRLTVV.

The genes are TRBV11-3 and TRBJ2-6, with 8 bases aligning to TRBD2. The CDR3 is 16 amino acids. Germline lookup yields CDR1 SGHNT and CDR2 YENEEA. The V gene end was trimmed by 5 bases and the J gene end by 4 bases; junction bases not matched to a gene: 7. The CDR3 bases are TGTGCCAGCAGCCCCTCGGGAGGGCTGGGGGCCAACGTCCTGACTTTC. The encoded protein is CASSPSGGLGANVLTF.

The chain recombines TRBV5-4 with TRBJ2-7; D could derive from TRBD1 or TRBD2 (5 bases each). The germline V gene has CDR1 SGHNT and CDR2 YYREEE (reference sequence). This CDR3 region has 12 residues. The germline V and J ends were trimmed by 4 bases and 4 bases, with 9 bases remaining between them. The CDR3 is CASSGDGYEQYF. For the CDR3, the DNA is TGTGCCAGCAGCGGGGACGGATACGAGCAGTACTTC.

The V gene is TRBV28, the J gene TRBJ2-1; TRBD2 aligns across 7 bases. Germline V gene sequence: CDR1 MDHEN, CDR2 SYDVKM. V shed 5 bases, J shed 0 bases, and the junction held 10 bases outside the gene matches. The CDR3 totals 17 residues. CDR3 in DNA: TGTGCCAGCAGTAGCGTCTGGCGGGGGAGCTCCTACAATGAGCAGTTCTTC. This gives the protein CASSSVWRGSSYNEQFF.

This rearrangement joins TRBV4-3 to TRBJ1-1; 7 positions agree with TRBD1. Germline V CDR1 and CDR2: LGHNA, YSLEER. With V trimmed by 1 base and J by 9 bases, 11 bases remained unmatched. The CDR3 is made up of 15 amino acids. Here the CDR3 DNA reads TGCGCCAGCAGCCAAGCCGGACTTCAACAGGGGCAAGCTTTCTTT. Translated: CASSQAGLQQGQAFF.

This rearrangement joins TRBV6-5 to TRBJ1-4; D possibly corresponds to TRBD1 (6 bases). Germline V gene lookup returns CDR1 MNHEY and CDR2 SVGAGI. V gave up 8 bases and J gave up 7 bases, with 17 bases separating them. This CDR3 comprises 14 residues. CDR3 protein: CASGATGLGEKLFF. CDR3 in DNA: TGTGCCAGCGGGGCCACAGGGTTGGGTGAAAAACTGTTTTTT.

V and J are TRBV19 and TRBJ1-2; D unclear. The V gene lost 7 bases and the J gene lost 0 bases, with 12 bases spanning the gap. This CDR3 comprises 14 residues. CDR1 and CDR2 from the germline V gene are LNHDA and SQIVND (reference sequence). In DNA, the CDR3 is TGTGCCAGTATGAGCGGGGATACTAACTATGGCTACACCTTC. Its protein is CASMSGDTNYGYTF.

CDR3 sequence: CASSLDRWGGRGETQYF. CDR3 in DNA: TGTGCCAGCAGCTTAGACCGATGGGGGGGAAGGGGAGAGACCCAGTACTTC. The chain employs TRBV5-6 and TRBJ2-5; 7 nucleotides agree with TRBD2. The ends lost 2 bases at V and 4 bases at J; junction bases unmatched: 14. The CDR3 loop spans 17 amino acids. The germline V gene has CDR1 SGHDT and CDR2 YYEEEE.

This clone appeared once. The rearrangement links TRBV2 to TRBJ1-1, with D unclear. The V gene's germline CDR1 is SNHLY and CDR2 FYNNEI. V was clipped by 5 bases and J by 3 bases, with 10 bases between them. This CDR3 spans 13 amino acids. This CDR3 is CASSQWRDTEAFF. CDR3 bases: TGTGCCAGCAGTCAATGGAGGGACACTGAAGCTTTCTTT.

V and J are TRBV27 and TRBJ1-6; a weak D match, TRBD1 (5 bases). This CDR3 contains 16 residues. V was trimmed by 5 bases and J by 0 bases, leaving 11 bases between them. The V gene's germline CDR1 is MNHEY and CDR2 SMNVEV (reference sequence). The CDR3 DNA reads TGTGCCAGCAGTCGGGACGGAAGCTCCTATAATTCACCCCTCCACTTT. Its translation is CASSRDGSSYNSPLHF.

The chain uses TRBV5-4 and TRBJ2-5; 11 positions agree with TRBD2. The CDR3 contains 15 residues. Germline V gives CDR1 SGHNT, CDR2 YYREEE (reference sequence). J lost 7 bases, V lost 4 bases, and 9 bases had no gene match. This chain's CDR3 is CASSLPGTSGATQYF. The CDR3 nucleotides are TGTGCCAGCAGCCTACCGGGGACTAGCGGAGCGACCCAGTACTTC.

V usage is TRBV24-1 and J usage is TRBJ2-5; a weak D match, TRBD2 (5 bases). The germline CDR1 and CDR2 sequences are KGHDR and SFDVKD. The ends were cut back, 1 base at V and 5 bases at J, with 10 bases in the middle. The CDR3 has 14 amino acids. CDR3 nucleotide sequence: TGTGCCACCAGTGATTTCCGGGGTGGCGAGACCCAGTACTTC. It specifies CATSDFRGGETQYF.

This chain links TRBV2 with TRBJ2-7, with a tentative D call TRBD1 (6 bases). This CDR3 comprises 13 residues. V lost 5 bases and J lost 4, with 12 bases in between. Germline-derived CDR1 and CDR2 are SNHLY and FYNNEI. The chain's CDR3 is CASSRPTGYEQYF. In DNA form, the CDR3 reads TGTGCCAGCAGTCGACCAACAGGGTACGAGCAGTACTTC.

The V and J genes are TRBV18 and TRBJ1-3; D may be TRBD1 (5 bases). CDR1 and CDR2 from the germline V gene are KGHSH and LQKENI. The V end was cut by 3 bases, the J end by 1 base, with 16 bases between. The CDR3 spans 17 residues. CDR3 nucleotides: TGTGCCAGCTCACCGTACGGAGACAGCTCGTCTGGAAACACCATATATTTT. Protein: CASSPYGDSSSGNTIYF.

The chain links TRBV28 to TRBJ1-2; 7 nucleotides agree with TRBD1. Germline assignment: CDR1 MDHEN and CDR2 SYDVKM. The CDR3 is 13 amino acids. V gave up 5 bases and J gave up 7 bases; unmatched junction bases: 7. The CDR3 bases are TGTGCCAGCAGTCCCAGGGGGAGTAGTGGCTACACCTTC. Its translation: CASSPRGSSGYTF.

The chain is built from TRBV5-1 and TRBJ1-6; D is unclear. Germline lookup yields CDR1 SGHRS and CDR2 YFSETQ. V shed 4 bases and J shed 7 bases, with 15 bases lying between them. The length of the CDR3 is 15 residues. CDR3: CASSLGTPDNSPLHF. The DNA of the CDR3 is TGCGCCAGCAGCCTTGGAACACCTGACAATTCACCCCTCCACTTT.

This clone showed up just a few times. The CDR3 region is CASSAYRGANTEAFF. DNA of the CDR3: TGTGCCAGCAGCGCATACAGGGGGGCGAACACTGAAGCTTTCTTT. The chain carries TRBV7-9 and TRBJ1-1; 8 nucleotides agree with TRBD1. The V segment lost 5 bases and the J segment 1 base; nucleotides outside the gene matches: 6. In germline, CDR1 is SEHNR, CDR2 FQNEAQ (reference sequence). The CDR3 contains 15 residues.

This clone was counted between two and nine times. The CDR3 DNA is TGTGCCAGCAGCTCGGGCCAGGGCCCGAACACTGAAGCTTTCTTT. Amino acids: CASSSGQGPNTEAFF. The chain is built from TRBV7-9 and TRBJ1-1; TRBD1 might be the D (5 bases). With 4 bases removed from V and 1 base from J, the gap between germline ends came to 13 bases. Germline CDR1 and CDR2: SEHNR and FQNEAQ (reference sequence). The CDR3 extends over 15 amino acids.

This chain uses TRBV5-4 with TRBJ2-7, with TRBD1 identical over 8 bases. Germline CDR1 and CDR2: SGHNT and YYREEE (reference sequence). Trimming cost V 0 bases and J 0 bases; bases outside gene matches: 5. The length of the CDR3 is 16 residues. Here the CDR3 reads CASSLANQGASYEQYF. CDR3 DNA sequence: TGTGCCAGCAGCTTGGCCAACCAGGGGGCCTCCTACGAGCAGTACTTC.

The chain employs TRBV4-3 and TRBJ1-4, with a possible D match to TRBD1 (5 bases). Germline V CDR1 and CDR2: LGHNA, YSLEER. This CDR3 contains 15 residues. Trimming shortened V by 0 bases and J by 6 bases, and 11 bases separated the two germline ends. The CDR3 loop reads CASSQEGQGYEKLFF. The CDR3, as DNA: TGCGCCAGCAGCCAAGAAGGGCAGGGATATGAAAAACTGTTTTTT.

V and J are TRBV20-1 and TRBJ1-5, with D uncertain. The CDR3 runs to 15 residues. CDR1 is DFQATT, CDR2 SNEGSKA, per germline (reference sequence). V lost 3 bases and J 5 bases, leaving 17 bases between the germline ends. The CDR3 DNA reads as TGCAGTGCTAGTAGTTCCGCGGCCGGGGATCAGCCCCAGCATTTT. Translated: CSASSSAAGDQPQHF.

V usage is TRBV24-1 and J usage is TRBJ2-2, with 7 bases that match TRBD1. The germline V gene encodes CDR1 KGHDR and CDR2 SFDVKD. V trimming: 11 bases; J trimming: 4 bases; junction bases outside the gene matches: 6. CDR3 length equals 13 residues. The CDR3 loop reads CASSDRATGELFF. The DNA for the CDR3 is TGTGCCAGCAGCGACAGGGCCACCGGGGAGCTGTTTTTT.